The T cell receptor beta chain under discussion was sequenced for a study of radiotherapy plus CTLA-4 blockade in lung cancer. Study-wide findings and caveats: Expansion of tumor-derived TCR clones was observed in blood after radiotherapy plus ipilimumab.

As to this clone: No antigen is known for it.

Alongside CTLA-4 blockade with ipilimumab, patients with chemo-refractory metastatic non-small-cell lung cancer received focal radiation. The method was immunoSEQ multiplex PCR; TCRdb's version includes in-frame clones alone and lacks a portion of them. Of 81,000 or so clones in the sample, 84% were seen once. The source is a human donor with non-small cell lung cancer who had stable disease on radiotherapy plus ipilimumab. The sequenced sample was peripheral blood, obtained from a patient treated with radiotherapy plus ipilimumab.

For the CDR3, the DNA is TGTGCCAGCAGTCCCCCCGGACTGGGGAATTCACCCCTCCACTTT. Its protein product is CASSPPGLGNSPLHF. The chain joins TRBV28 to TRBJ1-6, with D hard to call. Germline-derived CDR1 and CDR2 are MDHEN and SYDVKM. Trimming removed 5 bases from V and 7 bases from J, with 15 bases in between. The CDR3 totals 15 residues.